This T cell receptor beta chain was recorded in a study of control samples from healthy donors and cancer patients. A note on this clone: Other DNA variants within this sample encode the same CDR3.

Trimming at V came to 4 bases and at J to 4 bases, leaving 2 bases not matched to a gene. Germline V gene data show CDR1 as SGHRS and CDR2 as YFSETQ. The CDR3 is made up of 13 amino acids. Clones were sequenced by immunoSEQ multiplex PCR, and TCRdb holds only the in-frame ones, with some missing. The table includes 150,000 or so clones, about 90% detected once. The V and J genes are TRBV5-1 and TRBJ2-5, with 9 bases aligning to TRBD1. Sequenced material: blood. The source of this sequence is a woman in her 30s in good health. The CDR3 sequence is CASSPDRGETQYF. In DNA form, the CDR3 reads TGCGCCAGCAGCCCGGACAGGGGAGAGACCCAGTACTTC. The complete variable domain, with remaining parts taken from reference TRBV5-1 and TRBJ2-5, reads KAGVTQTPRYLIKTRGQQVTLSCSPISGHRSVSWYQQTPGQGLQFLFEYFSETQRNKGNFPGRFSGRQFSNSRSEMNVSTLELGDSALYLCASSPDRGETQYFGPGTRLLVL.